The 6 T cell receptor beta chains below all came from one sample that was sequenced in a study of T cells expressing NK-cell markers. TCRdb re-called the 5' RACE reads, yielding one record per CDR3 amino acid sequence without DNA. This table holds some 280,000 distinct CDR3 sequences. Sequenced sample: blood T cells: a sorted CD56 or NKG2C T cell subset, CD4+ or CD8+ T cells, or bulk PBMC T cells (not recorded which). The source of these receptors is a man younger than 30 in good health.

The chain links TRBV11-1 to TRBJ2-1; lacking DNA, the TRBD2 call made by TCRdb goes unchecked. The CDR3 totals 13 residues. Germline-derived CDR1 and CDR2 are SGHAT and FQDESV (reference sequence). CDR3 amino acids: CASTQREGRMQFF.

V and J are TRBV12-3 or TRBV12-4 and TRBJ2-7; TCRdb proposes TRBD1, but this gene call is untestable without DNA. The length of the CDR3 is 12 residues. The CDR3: CASSPDPGEQYF.

The CDR3 loop is CASSQSSLTTSGMGNEQFF. J is TRBJ2-1 and V is TRBV23-1; TCRdb calls TRBD2, which cannot be checked without DNA. TRBV23-1 is an ORF, with its function uncertain. This CDR3 spans 19 amino acids.

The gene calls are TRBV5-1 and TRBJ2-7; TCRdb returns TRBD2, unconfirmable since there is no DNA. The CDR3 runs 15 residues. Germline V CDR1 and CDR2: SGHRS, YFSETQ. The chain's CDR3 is CASNYDSGRRYEQYF.

The CDR3 loop is CSVGDTALTDTQYF. This sequence joins TRBV29-1 and TRBJ2-3; TCRdb lists TRBD1, though no DNA is available to test this call. CDR1 SQVTM and CDR2 ANQGSEA come from the germline V gene. This CDR3 has 14 amino acids.

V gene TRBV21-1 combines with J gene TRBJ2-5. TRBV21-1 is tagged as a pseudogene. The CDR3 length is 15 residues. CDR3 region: CASSKGKNSEETQYF.